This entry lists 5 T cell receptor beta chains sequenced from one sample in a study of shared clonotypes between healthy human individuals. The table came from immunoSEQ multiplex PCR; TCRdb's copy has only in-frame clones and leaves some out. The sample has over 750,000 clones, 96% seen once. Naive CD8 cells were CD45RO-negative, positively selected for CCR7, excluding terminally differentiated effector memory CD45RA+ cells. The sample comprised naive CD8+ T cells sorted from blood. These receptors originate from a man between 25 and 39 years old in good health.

In nucleotides, the CDR3 is TGTGCCAGCAGCCAAGAATACCTACCCCCCTACAATGAGCAGTTCTTC. This sequence encodes CASSQEYLPPYNEQFF. The J gene is TRBJ2-1, the V gene TRBV14, with D unclear. Germline values: CDR1 SGHDN, CDR2 FVKESK. Trimming stripped 0 bases from V and 2 bases from J, with 11 bases between. The CDR3 extends over 16 amino acids.

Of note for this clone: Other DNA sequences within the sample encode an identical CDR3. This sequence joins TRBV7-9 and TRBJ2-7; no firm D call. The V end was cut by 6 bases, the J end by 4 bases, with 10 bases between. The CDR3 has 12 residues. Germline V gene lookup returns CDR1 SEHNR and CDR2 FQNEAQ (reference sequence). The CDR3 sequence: CASSSLGYEQYF. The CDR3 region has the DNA TGTGCCAGCAGTTCCTTAGGGTACGAGCAGTACTTC.

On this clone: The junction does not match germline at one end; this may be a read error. CDR3: CANSLGSGGTDTQYF. The CDR3 DNA sequence: TGTGCCAACAGTTTAGGGTCAGGGGGCACAGATACGCAGTATTTT. The gene calls are TRBV28 and TRBJ2-3; a weak D match, TRBD1 (6 bases). The CDR3 is 15 amino acids. Germline V gene lookup returns CDR1 MDHEN and CDR2 SYDVKM.

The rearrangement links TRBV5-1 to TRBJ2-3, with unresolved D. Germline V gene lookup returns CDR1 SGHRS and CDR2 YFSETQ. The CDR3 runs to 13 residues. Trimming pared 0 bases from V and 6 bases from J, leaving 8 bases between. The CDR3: CASSLDGFDTQYF. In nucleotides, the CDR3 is TGCGCCAGCAGCTTGGACGGCTTCGATACGCAGTATTTT.

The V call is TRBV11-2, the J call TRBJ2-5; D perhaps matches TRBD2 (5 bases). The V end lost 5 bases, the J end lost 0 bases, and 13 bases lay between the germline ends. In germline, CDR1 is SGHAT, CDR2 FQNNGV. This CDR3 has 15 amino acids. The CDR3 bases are TGTGCCAGCAGCCCCCGGACTGGGTACCAAGAGACCCAGTACTTC. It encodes CASSPRTGYQETQYF.